This TCR beta chain was identified in a study of technical replicates of blood from a handful of donors. Assay used: immunoSEQ multiplex PCR; TCRdb lists only in-frame clones, some missing. Of about 75,000 clones listed, 91% are singletons. CDR1 and CDR2 (germline): SGHRS, YFSETQ. CDR3 length: 19 amino acids. Losses at the gene ends were 0 bases for V and 2 bases for J; bases not matched to a gene: 9. The V call is TRBV5-1, the J call TRBJ2-3, with 13 bases identical to TRBD2. Sequencing was done on a sample of T cells isolated from PBMCs. This TCR came from a human donor in good health. Some clones in this sample may be carry-over from other donors' samples. Here the CDR3 reads CASSLVGTSGNLPTDTQYF. The CDR3 nucleotides read TGCGCCAGCAGCTTGGTAGGGACTAGCGGGAATCTCCCCACAGATACGCAGTATTTT.